This is a list of T cell receptor beta chains from one sample in a study of immune characterization of retroperitoneal liposarcoma. TCRdb recomputed calls from the PCR reads with MiXCR, one row per CDR3 protein. The profile covers roughly 7,000 distinct CDR3 sequences, with approximately 31% appearing a single time and 35% to 45% taken by the ten largest. What was sequenced was blood. The receptors originated from a male donor with retroperitoneal liposarcoma. Each CDR3 is given with its conserved first and last residue. A D gene is named only where the DNA matches it firmly. For some rows the clone size is stated as once, few or many, or as a class when expanded; others skip it.

DNA	CDR3	J	D	size	V
TGTGCCAGCAGTTACTCGGGCAGATACTATGGCTACACCTTC	CASSYSGRYYGYTF	TRBJ1-2	-	-	TRBV6-6
TGTGCCAGCAGTGAAGGGATGTCCTTCTACAATGAGCAGTTCTTC	CASSEGMSFYNEQFF	TRBJ2-1	-	-	TRBV6-1
TGTGCCAGCAGGCCCGCAGGGGGCTTCTATGGCTACACCTTC	CASRPAGGFYGYTF	TRBJ1-2	TRBD1	-	TRBV6-1
TGTGCCAGCAGTTTTCAGGGGGGCCTCGGCACCGGGGAGCTGTTTTTT	CASSFQGGLGTGELFF	TRBJ2-2	-	many	TRBV12-3/TRBV12-4
TGCGCCAGCAGCTTGGGGCAGCCTCCCTACAATGAGCAGTTCTTC	CASSLGQPPYNEQFF	TRBJ2-1	-	-	TRBV5-1
TGTGCCAGCAGCTTTGAGGCCAATGAGCAGTTCTTC	CASSFEANEQFF	TRBJ2-1	-	few	TRBV7-2
TGTGCCAGCAGCAAGGGACTACAGGGTGAGCAGTTCTTC	CASSKGLQGEQFF	TRBJ2-1	-	many	TRBV14
TGTGCCACCAGCAGAGAACAGGGACAGGGGACCGCGCGGGATACGCAGTATTTT	CATSREQGQGTARDTQYF	TRBJ2-3	TRBD1	-	TRBV15
TGTGCCAGCAGCTTAAACCCGGGACTAGCGGTCTCTCCTCAGCGGAATGAGCAGTTCTTC	CASSLNPGLAVSPQRNEQFF	TRBJ2-1	TRBD2	-	TRBV7-7
TGTGCCAGCAGCCCATCTAGCGGGAGCTCCTACGAGCAGTTCTTC	CASSPSSGSSYEQFF	TRBJ2-1	TRBD2	-	TRBV27
TGTGCCAGCAGGGTCGGGTCATGGGTTGGGAACACCGGGGAGCTGTTTTTT	CASRVGSWVGNTGELFF	TRBJ2-2	-	many	TRBV11-1
TGTGCCAGCAGTGGAAGCGGGACAGCCCGCGAGGGCTACACCTTC	CASSGSGTAREGYTF	TRBJ1-2	TRBD1	-	TRBV6-1
TGTGCCAGCAGCGAACAGGGACTCGCCTCCTACGAGCAGTACTTC	CASSEQGLASYEQYF	TRBJ2-7	-	-	TRBV9
TGTGCCAGCAGTTACCCCCTCCGGGGGGGATACAATGAGCAGTTCTTC	CASSYPLRGGYNEQFF	TRBJ2-1	TRBD2	many	TRBV6-2/TRBV6-3
TGTGCCAGCAGTTACGGATACAATGAGCAGTTCTTC	CASSYGYNEQFF	TRBJ2-1	-	few	TRBV6-2/TRBV6-3
TGTGCCAGCTTACTAGCGGCTCTGCGAGATGAGCAGTTCTTC	CASLLAALRDEQFF	TRBJ2-1	TRBD2	many	TRBV6-1
TGTGCCAGCAGTGACTCGGCTAGCGGGGTCCGCGAGCAGTTCTTC	CASSDSASGVREQFF	TRBJ2-1	TRBD2	few	TRBV6-4
TGTGCCAGCAGTGAAGCACGGGGTCACGGGTTAATCTACGAGCAGTACTTC	CASSEARGHGLIYEQYF	TRBJ2-7	-	-	TRBV6-1
TGTGCCAGCAGCCCAACAGGGTATGGCTACACCTTC	CASSPTGYGYTF	TRBJ1-2	-	-	TRBV7-2
TGTGCCAGCAGCCGCCGGGGGGGACAGGGTAATGAAAAACTGTTTTTT	CASSRRGGQGNEKLFF	TRBJ1-4	TRBD1	-	TRBV4-2
TGTGCCAGCTCACCACCTGGGACTAGCGGGGTCAACGAGCAGTTCTTC	CASSPPGTSGVNEQFF	TRBJ2-1	TRBD2	-	TRBV18
TGCAGTGCTTGGTCTAGCGGGAGTTACAATGAGCAGTTCTTC	CSAWSSGSYNEQFF	TRBJ2-1	TRBD2	-	TRBV20-1